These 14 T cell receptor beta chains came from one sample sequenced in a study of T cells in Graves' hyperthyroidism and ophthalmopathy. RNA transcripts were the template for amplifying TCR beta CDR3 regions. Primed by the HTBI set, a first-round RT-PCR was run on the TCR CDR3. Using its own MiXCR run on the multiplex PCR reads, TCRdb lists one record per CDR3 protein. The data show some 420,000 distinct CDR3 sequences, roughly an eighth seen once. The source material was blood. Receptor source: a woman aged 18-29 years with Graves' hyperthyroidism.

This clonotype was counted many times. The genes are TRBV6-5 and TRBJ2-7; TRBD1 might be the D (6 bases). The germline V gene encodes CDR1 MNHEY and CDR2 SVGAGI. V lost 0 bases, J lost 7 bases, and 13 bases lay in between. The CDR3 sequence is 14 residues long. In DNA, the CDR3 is TGTGCCAGCAGTTACTCGACCAGGGGCGGTGAGCAGTACTTC. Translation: CASSYSTRGGEQYF.

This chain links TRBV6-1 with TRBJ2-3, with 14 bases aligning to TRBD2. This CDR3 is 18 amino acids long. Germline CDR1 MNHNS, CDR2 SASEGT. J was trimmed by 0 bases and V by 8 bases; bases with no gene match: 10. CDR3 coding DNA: TGTGCCAGCCGTTCGGGACTAGCGGGAGACGGGAGCACAGATACGCAGTATTTT. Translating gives CASRSGLAGDGSTDTQYF.

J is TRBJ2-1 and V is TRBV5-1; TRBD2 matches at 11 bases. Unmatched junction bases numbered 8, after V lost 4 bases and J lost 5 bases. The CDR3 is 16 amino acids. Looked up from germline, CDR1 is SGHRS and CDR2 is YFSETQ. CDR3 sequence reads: CASSTSTSGTHNEQFF. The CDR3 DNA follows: TGCGCCAGCAGCACCTCGACTAGCGGGACTCACAATGAGCAGTTCTTC. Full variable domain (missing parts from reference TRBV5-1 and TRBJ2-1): KAGVTQTPRYLIKTRGQQVTLSCSPISGHRSVSWYQQTPGQGLQFLFEYFSETQRNKGNFPGRFSGRQFSNSRSEMNVSTLELGDSALYLCASSTSTSGTHNEQFFGPGTRLTVL.

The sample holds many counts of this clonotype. CDR3 region: CAWSVRAANYGYTF. Written as DNA, the CDR3 is TGTGCCTGGAGTGTACGGGCAGCTAACTATGGCTACACCTTC. The genes are TRBV30 and TRBJ1-2, with D uncertain. This CDR3 has 14 amino acids. Trimming stripped 0 bases from V and 0 bases from J, with 8 bases between. Germline V gene sequence: CDR1 GTSNPN, CDR2 SVGIG (reference sequence).

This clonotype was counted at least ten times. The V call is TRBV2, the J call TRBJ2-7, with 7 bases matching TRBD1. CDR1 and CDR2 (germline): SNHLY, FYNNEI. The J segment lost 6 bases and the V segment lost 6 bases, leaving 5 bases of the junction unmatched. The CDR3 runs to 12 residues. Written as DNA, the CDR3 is TGTGCCAGCAGACAACAGGGGTTCGAGCAGTACTTC. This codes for CASRQQGFEQYF.

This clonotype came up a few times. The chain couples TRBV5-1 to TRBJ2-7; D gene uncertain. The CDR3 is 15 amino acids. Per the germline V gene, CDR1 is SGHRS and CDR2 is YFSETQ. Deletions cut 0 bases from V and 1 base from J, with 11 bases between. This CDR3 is CASSLELASSYEQYF. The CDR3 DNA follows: TGCGCCAGCAGCTTGGAATTAGCTTCGTCCTACGAGCAGTACTTC.

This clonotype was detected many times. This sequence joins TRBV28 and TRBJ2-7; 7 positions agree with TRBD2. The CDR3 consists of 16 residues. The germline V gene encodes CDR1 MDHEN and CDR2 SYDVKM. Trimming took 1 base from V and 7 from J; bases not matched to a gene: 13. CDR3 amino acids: CASSLSGTTLVGEQYF. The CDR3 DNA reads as TGTGCCAGCAGTTTATCTGGGACTACCTTAGTTGGGGAGCAGTACTTC.

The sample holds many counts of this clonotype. CDR3 region: CAIRTGGMDIQYF. CDR3 in DNA: TGTGCCATTCGGACAGGGGGCATGGACATTCAGTACTTC. This chain joins TRBV30 and TRBJ2-4, with 11 positions matching TRBD1. Germline V lookup: CDR1 GTSNPN, CDR2 SVGIG (reference sequence). CDR3 length: 13 amino acids. Trimming cost V 8 bases and J 8 bases; bases outside gene matches: 8.

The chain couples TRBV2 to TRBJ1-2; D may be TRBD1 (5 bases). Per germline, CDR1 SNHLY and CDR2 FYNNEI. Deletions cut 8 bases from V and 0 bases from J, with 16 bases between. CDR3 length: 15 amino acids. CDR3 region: CASRKASGTNYGYTF. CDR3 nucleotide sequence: TGTGCCAGCCGAAAGGCGTCAGGGACTAACTATGGCTACACCTTC.

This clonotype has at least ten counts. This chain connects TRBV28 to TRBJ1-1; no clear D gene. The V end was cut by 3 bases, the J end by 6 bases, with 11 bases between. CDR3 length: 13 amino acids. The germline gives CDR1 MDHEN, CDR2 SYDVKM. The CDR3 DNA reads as TGTGCCAGCAGTTTGTTAGCGGAGGCTGAAGCTTTCTTT. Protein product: CASSLLAEAEAFF.

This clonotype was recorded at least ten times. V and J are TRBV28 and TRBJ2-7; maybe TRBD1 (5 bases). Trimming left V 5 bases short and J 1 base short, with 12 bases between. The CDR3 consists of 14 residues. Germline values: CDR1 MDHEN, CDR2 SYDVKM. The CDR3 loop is CASSADSSSYEQYF. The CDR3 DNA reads TGTGCCAGCAGTGCAGACAGCTCTTCCTACGAGCAGTACTTC.

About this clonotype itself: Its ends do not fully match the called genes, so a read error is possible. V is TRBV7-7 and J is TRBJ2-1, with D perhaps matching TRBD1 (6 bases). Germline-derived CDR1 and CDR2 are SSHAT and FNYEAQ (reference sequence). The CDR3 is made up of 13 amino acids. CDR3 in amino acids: CASSRGPYNEQFF. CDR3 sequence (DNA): TGTGCTAGCAGCAGGGGCCCCTACAATGAGCAGTTCTTC.

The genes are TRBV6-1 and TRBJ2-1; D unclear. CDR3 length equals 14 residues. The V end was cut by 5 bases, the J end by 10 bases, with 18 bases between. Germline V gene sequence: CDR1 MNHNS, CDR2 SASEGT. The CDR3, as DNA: TGTGCCAGCAGTTATAGGAATACAATTGGGGAGCAGTTCTTC. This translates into CASSYRNTIGEQFF.

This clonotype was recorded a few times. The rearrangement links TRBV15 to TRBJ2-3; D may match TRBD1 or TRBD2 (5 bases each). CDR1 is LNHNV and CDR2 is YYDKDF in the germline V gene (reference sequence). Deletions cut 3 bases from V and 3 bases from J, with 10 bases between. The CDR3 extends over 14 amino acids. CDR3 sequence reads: CATSRGVDTDTQYF. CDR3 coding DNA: TGTGCCACCAGCAGGGGGGTTGATACAGATACGCAGTATTTT.